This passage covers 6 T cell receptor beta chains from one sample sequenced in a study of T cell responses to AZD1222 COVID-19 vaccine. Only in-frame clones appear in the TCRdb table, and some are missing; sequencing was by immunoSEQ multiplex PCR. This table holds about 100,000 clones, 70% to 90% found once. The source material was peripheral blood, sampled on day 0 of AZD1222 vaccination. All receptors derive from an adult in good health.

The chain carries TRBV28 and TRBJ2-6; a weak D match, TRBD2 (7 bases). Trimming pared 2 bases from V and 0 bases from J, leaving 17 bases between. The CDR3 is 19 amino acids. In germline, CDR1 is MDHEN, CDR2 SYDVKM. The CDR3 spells CASSLLGASGYSGANVLTF. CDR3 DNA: TGTGCCAGCAGTTTACTGGGGGCTAGCGGCTACTCTGGGGCCAACGTCCTGACTTTC. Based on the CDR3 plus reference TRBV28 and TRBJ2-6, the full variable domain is DVKVTQSSRYLVKRTGEKVFLECVQDMDHENMFWYRQDPGLGLRLIYFSYDVKMKEKGDIPEGYSVSREKKERFSLILESASTNQTSMYLCASSLLGASGYSGANVLTFGAGSRLTVL.

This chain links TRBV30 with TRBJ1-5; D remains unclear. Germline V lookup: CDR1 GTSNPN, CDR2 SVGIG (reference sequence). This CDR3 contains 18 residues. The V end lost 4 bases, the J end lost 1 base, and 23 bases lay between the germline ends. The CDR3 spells CAWTRTARPLGSNQPQHF. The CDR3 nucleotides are TGTGCCTGGACCCGGACGGCTCGCCCACTTGGGAGCAATCAGCCCCAGCATTTT.

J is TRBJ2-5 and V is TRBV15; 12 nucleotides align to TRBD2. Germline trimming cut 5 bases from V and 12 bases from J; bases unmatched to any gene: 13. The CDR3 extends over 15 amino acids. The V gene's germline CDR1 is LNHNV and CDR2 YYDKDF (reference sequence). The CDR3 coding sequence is TGTGCCACCAGCTGGACTAGCGGGACCCCGTCTTCTAAGTACTTC. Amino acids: CATSWTSGTPSSKYF.

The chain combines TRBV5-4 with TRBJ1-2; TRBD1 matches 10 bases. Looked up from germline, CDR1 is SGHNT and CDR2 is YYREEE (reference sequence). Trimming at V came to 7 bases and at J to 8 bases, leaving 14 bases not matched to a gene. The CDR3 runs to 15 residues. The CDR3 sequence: CASSLTGGKLGGYTF. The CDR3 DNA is TGTGCCAGCTCCCTGACAGGGGGCAAACTTGGGGGCTACACCTTC.

CDR3 amino acids: CASLGQGFTGELFF. CDR3 DNA: TGTGCCAGCCTAGGACAGGGATTTACCGGGGAGCTGTTTTTT. J is TRBJ2-2 and V is TRBV27; 8 nucleotides agree with TRBD1. Germline lookup yields CDR1 MNHEY and CDR2 SMNVEV (reference sequence). After removal of 8 bases from V and 5 bases from J, the junction contained 7 bases not matched to a gene. This CDR3 spans 14 amino acids.

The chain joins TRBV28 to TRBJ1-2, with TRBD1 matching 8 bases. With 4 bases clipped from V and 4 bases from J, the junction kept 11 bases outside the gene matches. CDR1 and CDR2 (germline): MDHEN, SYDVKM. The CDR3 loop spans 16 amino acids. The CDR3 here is CASSSLGGQDFYGYTF. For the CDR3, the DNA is TGTGCCAGCAGTTCCCTAGGGGGACAGGACTTCTATGGCTACACCTTC.